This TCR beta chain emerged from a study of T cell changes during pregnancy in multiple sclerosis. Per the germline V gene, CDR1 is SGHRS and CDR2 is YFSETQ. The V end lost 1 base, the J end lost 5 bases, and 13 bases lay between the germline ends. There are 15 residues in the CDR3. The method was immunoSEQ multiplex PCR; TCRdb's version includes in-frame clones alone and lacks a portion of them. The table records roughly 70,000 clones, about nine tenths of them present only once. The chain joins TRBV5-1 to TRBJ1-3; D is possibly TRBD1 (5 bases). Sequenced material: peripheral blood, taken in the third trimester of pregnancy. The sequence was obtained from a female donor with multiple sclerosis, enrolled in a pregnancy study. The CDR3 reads CASSLNPDRRNTIYF. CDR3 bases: TGCGCCAGCAGCTTGAACCCCGACAGAAGAAACACCATATATTTT.